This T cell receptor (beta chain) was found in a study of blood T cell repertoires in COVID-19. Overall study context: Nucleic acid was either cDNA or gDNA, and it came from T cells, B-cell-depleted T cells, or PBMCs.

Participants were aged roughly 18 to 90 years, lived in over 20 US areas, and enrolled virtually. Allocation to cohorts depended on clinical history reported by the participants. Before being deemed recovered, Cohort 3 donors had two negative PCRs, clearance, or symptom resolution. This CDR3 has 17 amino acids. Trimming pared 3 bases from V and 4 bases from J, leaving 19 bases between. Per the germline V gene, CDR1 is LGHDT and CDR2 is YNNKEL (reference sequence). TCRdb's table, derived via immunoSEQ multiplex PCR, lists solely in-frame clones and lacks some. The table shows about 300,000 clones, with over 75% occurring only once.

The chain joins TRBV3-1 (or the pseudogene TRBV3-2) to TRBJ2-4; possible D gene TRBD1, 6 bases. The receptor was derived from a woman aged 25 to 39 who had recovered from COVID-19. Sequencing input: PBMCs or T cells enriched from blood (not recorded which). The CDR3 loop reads CASSQLTKDRLKNIQYF. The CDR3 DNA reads TGTGCCAGCAGCCAGCTCACTAAGGACAGACTAAAAAACATTCAGTACTTC.